Listed below are T cell receptor beta chains from one sample, sequenced in a study of shared clonotypes between healthy human individuals. The table came from immunoSEQ multiplex PCR; TCRdb's copy has only in-frame clones and leaves some out. Of roughly 2.6 million clones in the sample, approximately 94% were seen once. Sequenced input: naive CD4+ T cells sorted from blood. The receptors shown here come from a man aged 18 to 35 in good health. CDR3s include the opening cysteine and the closing phenylalanine or tryptophan. The D gene is left open where the match is weak. Rows give clone size only sometimes, using once, few, many, or a class for an expanded clone.

V: TRBV19
J: TRBJ2-7
D: .
size: .
DNA: TGTGCCAGTAGAAGTACCGGGACCTCAAGCCAGCAGTACTTC
CDR3: CASRSTGTSSQQYF

V: TRBV9
J: TRBJ2-7
D: TRBD1
size: .
DNA: TGTGCCAGCAGCGTAGCTCCCTCCGGACAGGGGATCTACGAGCAGTACTTC
CDR3: CASSVAPSGQGIYEQYF

V: TRBV10-3
J: TRBJ2-3
D: .
size: .
DNA: TGTGCCATCAGTGAGTCATATACAGATACGCAGTATTTT
CDR3: CAISESYTDTQYF

V: TRBV7-2
J: TRBJ2-7
D: TRBD1
size: .
DNA: TGTGCCAGCAGCGGGGGGGACAGGGGGCTCCCCTACGAGCAGTACTTC
CDR3: CASSGGDRGLPYEQYF

V: TRBV7-8
J: TRBJ2-3
D: .
size: .
DNA: TGTGCCAGCACCGCCACAGATACGCAGTATTTT
CDR3: CASTATDTQYF

V: TRBV10-3
J: TRBJ2-7
D: .
size: .
DNA: TGTGCCATCGGGGGGGCAGGGGAAGCCTACGAGCAGTACTTC
CDR3: CAIGGAGEAYEQYF

V: TRBV2
J: TRBJ2-1
D: TRBD2
size: .
DNA: TGTGCCAGCAGTGACAGGACTAGCGGGATAGGTGAGCAGTTCTTC
CDR3: CASSDRTSGIGEQFF

V: TRBV7-2
J: TRBJ1-1
D: .
size: .
DNA: TGTGCCAGCAGCTTAGGAGGGGGACGGTATTACACTGAAGCTTTCTTT
CDR3: CASSLGGGRYYTEAFF

V: TRBV7-9
J: TRBJ2-7
D: TRBD1
size: .
DNA: TGTGCCAGCAGCTTAGGACAGGGAAACTCCTACGAGCAGTACTTC
CDR3: CASSLGQGNSYEQYF

V: TRBV4-1
J: TRBJ1-2
D: TRBD1
size: .
DNA: TGCGCCAGCAGCCAGGGGGGACAGCACTATGGCTACACCTTC
CDR3: CASSQGGQHYGYTF

V: TRBV4-3
J: TRBJ2-1
D: .
size: .
DNA: TGCGCCAGCAGCCAAGATCCAGGGTTGGATGAGCAGTTCTTC
CDR3: CASSQDPGLDEQFF

V: TRBV7-9
J: TRBJ2-6
D: .
size: .
DNA: TGTGCCAGCAGCGGTCAGATCTCTGGGGCCAACGTCCTGACTTTC
CDR3: CASSGQISGANVLTF

V: TRBV10-3
J: TRBJ2-3
D: TRBD2
size: .
DNA: TGTGCCATCAGTGTGCGGGAGGGGGGCCCAGATACGCAGTATTTT
CDR3: CAISVREGGPDTQYF

V: TRBV2
J: TRBJ2-3
D: TRBD2
size: once
DNA: TGTGCCAGCATCCAGCGGGGCGGGGGGGCAGATACGCAGTATTTT
CDR3: CASIQRGGGADTQYF

V: TRBV4-2
J: TRBJ1-2
D: .
size: .
DNA: TGTGCCAGCAGCCAAGTAGGGGGGGCTAACGATGGCTACACCTTC
CDR3: CASSQVGGANDGYTF

V: TRBV4-1
J: TRBJ1-2
D: .
size: .
DNA: TGCGCCAGCAGCCAAGAGAAGAGCCCCTATGGCTACACCTTC
CDR3: CASSQEKSPYGYTF

V: TRBV4-1
J: TRBJ2-5
D: .
size: .
DNA: TGCGCCAGCAGCCAAGATAACGGAGGGTGGACCCAGTACTTC
CDR3: CASSQDNGGWTQYF

V: TRBV7-2
J: TRBJ2-1
D: TRBD1
size: .
DNA: TGTGCCAGCAGCTTAGTTCAGGGGGCTTACAATGAGCAGTTCTTC
CDR3: CASSLVQGAYNEQFF

V: TRBV6-4
J: TRBJ1-1
D: .
size: .
DNA: TGTGCCAGCAGCCCACAGGGCGGTAACACTGAAGCTTTCTTT
CDR3: CASSPQGGNTEAFF

V: TRBV27
J: TRBJ1-1
D: .
size: .
DNA: TGTGCCAGCAGTTACAGGACGGCCATGAACACTGAAGCTTTCTTT
CDR3: CASSYRTAMNTEAFF

V: TRBV10-2
J: TRBJ2-5
D: .
size: .
DNA: TGCGCCAGCAGTGATATGGGGGGAGCCCCAGGGACCCAGTACTTC
CDR3: CASSDMGGAPGTQYF

V: TRBV28
J: TRBJ2-3
D: .
size: .
DNA: TGTGCCAGCAGTGGCGGGACAGATACGCAGTATTTT
CDR3: CASSGGTDTQYF

V: TRBV7-2
J: TRBJ2-3
D: .
size: .
DNA: TGTGCCAGCAGCCCTGGACTTTTCACAGATACGCAGTATTTT
CDR3: CASSPGLFTDTQYF

V: TRBV4-2
J: TRBJ2-7
D: .
size: .
DNA: TGTGCCAGCAGCCAAGATGCCTACGAGCAGTACTTC
CDR3: CASSQDAYEQYF

V: TRBV7-9
J: TRBJ1-5
D: .
size: .
DNA: TGTGCCAGCAGCTCCTCAACAGGGTTCGGTCAGCCCCAGCATTTT
CDR3: CASSSSTGFGQPQHF

V: TRBV5-1
J: TRBJ2-2
D: TRBD1
size: .
DNA: TGCGCCAGCAGCCCCCAGGGGGTAAACACCGGGGAGCTGTTTTTT
CDR3: CASSPQGVNTGELFF

V: TRBV10-1
J: TRBJ1-1
D: .
size: .
DNA: TGCGCCAGCAGCCCCGATAGGCGGGCTGAAGCTTTCTTT
CDR3: CASSPDRRAEAFF

V: TRBV10-3
J: TRBJ2-1
D: .
size: .
DNA: TGTGCCACCGAGCAGGGGCAGGGATTGAGTTCCTACAATGAGCAGTTCTTC
CDR3: CATEQGQGLSSYNEQFF

V: TRBV5-1
J: TRBJ2-1
D: TRBD2
size: .
DNA: TGCGCCAGCAGCAAGATAGCGGGGAGCTCCTACAATGAGCAGTTCTTC
CDR3: CASSKIAGSSYNEQFF

V: TRBV5-6
J: TRBJ1-4
D: .
size: once
DNA: TGTGCCAGCAGCCCAGACCCCGGGGCTCCTGAAGAAAAACTGTTTTTT
CDR3: CASSPDPGAPEEKLFF

V: TRBV18
J: TRBJ2-7
D: .
size: .
DNA: TGTGCCAGCTCACCATTGGGCAGCACCTACGAGCAGTACTTC
CDR3: CASSPLGSTYEQYF

V: TRBV6-4
J: TRBJ2-3
D: TRBD2
size: .
DNA: TGTGCCAGCAGCCCCCCCCGACTAGCGCGTGGCACAGATACGCAGTATTTT
CDR3: CASSPPRLARGTDTQYF

V: TRBV9
J: TRBJ2-4
D: .
size: .
DNA: TGTGCCAGCAGCGTAGGGCTAGCCAAAAACATTCAGTACTTC
CDR3: CASSVGLAKNIQYF

V: TRBV6-1
J: TRBJ2-2
D: .
size: .
DNA: TGTGCCAGCTTCCCCTGGGGGAACACCGGGGAGCTGTTTTTT
CDR3: CASFPWGNTGELFF

V: TRBV7-3
J: TRBJ1-2
D: .
size: .
DNA: TGTGCCACGGCGAGGAGCCTTGGCTACACCTTC
CDR3: CATARSLGYTF

V: TRBV7-6
J: TRBJ2-2
D: TRBD1
size: .
DNA: TGTGCCAGCAGCTTCGGGACAGCGACGGGGGAGCTGTTTTTT
CDR3: CASSFGTATGELFF

V: TRBV27
J: TRBJ2-5
D: .
size: .
DNA: TGTGCGAAGGGGGAGACCCAGTACTTC
CDR3: CAKGETQYF

V: TRBV7-2
J: TRBJ2-7
D: TRBD2
size: .
DNA: TGTGCCAGCAGCTTATTCCACGGGAGGGCCTACGAGCAGTACTTC
CDR3: CASSLFHGRAYEQYF

V: TRBV7-2
J: TRBJ2-7
D: TRBD2
size: .
DNA: TGTGCCAGCAGCTTAGCGATAGCGGGGGCCTACGAGCAGTACTTC
CDR3: CASSLAIAGAYEQYF

V: TRBV30
J: TRBJ2-3
D: .
size: .
DNA: TGTGCCTGTCAACTAGGAACGAGCACAGATACGCAGTATTTT
CDR3: CACQLGTSTDTQYF

V: TRBV29-1
J: TRBJ1-1
D: .
size: .
DNA: TGCAGCGTTGACAACAGGTTGGGGGGTGGTGAAGCTTTCTTT
CDR3: CSVDNRLGGGEAFF

V: TRBV4-2
J: TRBJ2-1
D: TRBD2
size: .
DNA: TGTGCCAGCAGCCAAGAATACGGGACTAGCGGATACAATGAGCAGTTCTTC
CDR3: CASSQEYGTSGYNEQFF

V: TRBV19
J: TRBJ1-5
D: .
size: .
DNA: TGTGCCAGTAGGAAAAATACCCAGGGAGACAATCAGCCCCAGCATTTT
CDR3: CASRKNTQGDNQPQHF

V: TRBV7-7
J: TRBJ2-5
D: TRBD2
size: .
DNA: TGTGCTAGCAGCCGACTAGCGGGGGCGTACCAAGAGACCCAGTACTTC
CDR3: CASSRLAGAYQETQYF

V: TRBV9
J: TRBJ1-1
D: .
size: .
DNA: TGTGCCAGCAGCCCACGTACAGGGAGCCTGAACACTGAAGCTTTCTTT
CDR3: CASSPRTGSLNTEAFF

V: TRBV5-1
J: TRBJ2-1
D: TRBD2
size: .
DNA: TGCGCCAGCAGCCACCCAGCGGGAAATGAGCAGTTCTTC
CDR3: CASSHPAGNEQFF

V: TRBV6-5
J: TRBJ1-1
D: .
size: .
DNA: TGTGCCAGCAGTTACTCCGGGACTGGAGCCGAAGTAGCTTTCTTT
CDR3: CASSYSGTGAEVAFF

V: TRBV27
J: TRBJ1-2
D: TRBD1
size: .
DNA: TGTGCCAGCAGTCGAGCGGGACAGATTTATGGCTACACCTTC
CDR3: CASSRAGQIYGYTF

V: TRBV19
J: TRBJ1-3
D: .
size: .
DNA: TGTGCCAGTAGTCAACAGAGCTCTGGAAACACCATATATTTT
CDR3: CASSQQSSGNTIYF

V: TRBV6-5
J: TRBJ2-3
D: .
size: .
DNA: TGTGCCAGCAGGCAAAAAACAGGGTATACGCAGTATTTT
CDR3: CASRQKTGYTQYF

V: TRBV29-1
J: TRBJ2-3
D: .
size: .
DNA: TGCAGCGTTGACGGAGGTTTTCGGGGGGCTGGGACAGATACGCAGTATTTT
CDR3: CSVDGGFRGAGTDTQYF

V: TRBV18
J: TRBJ1-5
D: .
size: .
DNA: TGTGCCAGCTCACCATCTAGCACGGGGATCCGCAGCAATCAGCCCCAGCATTTT
CDR3: CASSPSSTGIRSNQPQHF